Below, 23 T cell receptor beta chains from the same sample are listed, as sequenced in a study of blood T cell repertoires in COVID-19. Profiling relied on immunoSEQ multiplex PCR, and the TCRdb table lists in-frame clones only, not all of them. Among roughly 180,000 clones listed, approximately 81% were seen once. Sequencing was carried out using PBMCs or T cells enriched from blood (not recorded which). These receptors all come from a middle-aged woman with acute COVID-19.

The chain joins TRBV11-1 to TRBJ2-2; D is possibly TRBD2 (5 bases). Germline-derived CDR1 and CDR2 are SGHAT and FQDESV (reference sequence). This CDR3 spans 16 amino acids. Trimming took 3 bases from V and 4 from J, leaving 15 bases between them. This chain's CDR3 is CASSFLGGLGTGELFF. The CDR3 DNA follows: TGTGCCAGCAGCTTTCTCGGCGGGTTGGGCACCGGGGAGCTGTTTTTT.

This sequence joins TRBV12-3 or TRBV12-4 and TRBJ2-7; D call uncertain. V lost 6 bases and J lost 0, with 6 bases in between. CDR3 length equals 12 residues. The CDR3: CASSQSSYEQYF. The CDR3 coding sequence is TGTGCCAGCAGCCAGTCCTCCTACGAGCAGTACTTC.

This chain connects TRBV2 to TRBJ2-3; 7 positions agree with TRBD2. The CDR3 is 15 residues long. Germline V gives CDR1 SNHLY, CDR2 FYNNEI. The J segment lost 0 bases and the V segment lost 5 bases, leaving 5 bases of the junction unmatched. CDR3 nucleotide sequence: TGTGCCAGCAGTCTCTCTAGCGGAAGCACAGATACGCAGTATTTT. This encodes CASSLSSGSTDTQYF.

This sequence joins TRBV3-1 (or the pseudogene TRBV3-2) and TRBJ2-1; 8 bases line up with TRBD2. In germline, CDR1 is LGHDT, CDR2 YNNKEL (reference sequence). V gave up 4 bases and J gave up 4 bases; unmatched junction bases: 9. This CDR3 spans 16 amino acids. The CDR3 DNA reads as TGTGCCAGCAGCCCAGTAGGGACTAGTGCTTACAATGAGCAGTTCTTC. Protein product: CASSPVGTSAYNEQFF.

This sequence joins TRBV5-1 and TRBJ1-1, with TRBD1 as a possible D gene (6 bases). CDR3 size: 14 residues. Germline V gene data show CDR1 as SGHRS and CDR2 as YFSETQ. V was shortened by 2 bases and J by 1 base, with 9 bases between the two germline ends. The CDR3 here is CASSFEGQNTEAFF. CDR3 bases: TGCGCCAGCAGCTTTGAGGGACAGAACACTGAAGCTTTCTTT.

CDR3 protein: CASSTGIHYGYTF. CDR3 nucleotide sequence: TGTGCCAGCAGTACCGGGATCCACTATGGCTACACCTTC. The V call is TRBV27, the J call TRBJ1-2; no clear D. V was clipped by 5 bases and J by 3 bases, with 10 bases between them. This CDR3 is 13 amino acids long. Germline V gene lookup returns CDR1 MNHEY and CDR2 SMNVEV (reference sequence).

The chain has TRBV30 and TRBJ1-2, with 8 bases that match TRBD1. This CDR3 comprises 15 residues. Germline CDR1 reads GTSNPN; CDR2 reads SVGIG (reference sequence). Trimming took 0 bases from V and 4 from J; bases not matched to a gene: 7. The CDR3 here is CAWSVSGGRGYGYTF. The CDR3 bases are TGTGCCTGGAGTGTATCAGGGGGCCGAGGCTATGGCTACACCTTC.

The gene calls are TRBV6-1 and TRBJ2-1; 9 bases agree with TRBD2. V lost 2 bases, J lost 2 bases, and 4 bases stayed unmatched. The CDR3 loop spans 16 amino acids. Per the germline V gene, CDR1 is MNHNS and CDR2 is SASEGT. In nucleotides, the CDR3 is TGTGCCAGCAGTGAAAGGGCTAGCGGGGCCTACAATGAGCAGTTCTTC. Protein: CASSERASGAYNEQFF.

The chain couples TRBV12-3 or TRBV12-4 to TRBJ1-5, with a tentative D call TRBD1 (5 bases). V was shortened by 4 bases and J by 5 bases, with 6 bases between the two germline ends. The CDR3 runs 12 residues. CDR3 coding DNA: TGTGCCAGCAGTTCGGGGGATCAGCCCCAGCATTTT. It encodes CASSSGDQPQHF.

V gene TRBV28 combines with J gene TRBJ2-4; no clear D gene. CDR1 is MDHEN, CDR2 SYDVKM, per germline. This CDR3 comprises 16 residues. V was pared by 6 bases and J by 0 bases, with 15 bases between. CDR3: CASSPISRIAKNIQYF. DNA of the CDR3: TGTGCCAGCAGCCCTATCTCCCGTATAGCCAAAAACATTCAGTACTTC.

V usage is TRBV29-1 and J usage is TRBJ2-5; tentative D call: TRBD1 (5 bases). V was shortened by 5 bases and J by 2 bases, with 12 bases between the two germline ends. This CDR3 has 13 amino acids. The germline CDR1 and CDR2 sequences are SQVTM and ANQGSEA. The CDR3 protein is CSVIQGLQETQYF. As DNA, the CDR3 is TGCAGCGTTATCCAGGGTCTGCAAGAGACCCAGTACTTC.

In DNA, the CDR3 is TGTGCCAGCAGTGAAGAGGGTTTCGTTGGAGGGGAGCAGTACTTC. Translating gives CASSEEGFVGGEQYF. The chain has TRBV2 and TRBJ2-7; maybe TRBD2 (6 bases). Trimming removed 1 base from V and 7 bases from J, with 17 bases in between. This CDR3 contains 15 residues. Germline loops: CDR1 SNHLY, CDR2 FYNNEI.

The chain uses TRBV18 and TRBJ2-7; TRBD1 is a possible D gene (5 bases). Germline V gene lookup returns CDR1 KGHSH and CDR2 LQKENI. CDR3 length: 13 amino acids. V gave up 2 bases and J gave up 2 bases, with 7 bases separating them. The chain's CDR3 is CASSPGAAYEQYV. The CDR3 region has the DNA TGTGCCAGCTCACCAGGGGCAGCCTACGAGCAGTACGTC.

DNA of the CDR3: TGTGCCAGCAGCTTCGGTCCCTCTCGTATCTCTGGAAACACCATATATTTT. Translation gives CASSFGPSRISGNTIYF. This rearrangement joins TRBV7-9 to TRBJ1-3; D gene ambiguous. This CDR3 region has 17 residues. Germline CDR1 is SEHNR and CDR2 is FQNEAQ (reference sequence). With 3 bases removed from V and 0 bases from J, the gap between germline ends came to 15 bases.

The gene calls are TRBV29-1 and TRBJ1-1; 8 nucleotides agree with TRBD1. Germline-derived CDR1 and CDR2 are SQVTM and ANQGSEA. The CDR3 extends over 14 amino acids. The trim removed 4 bases at V and 4 bases at J, leaving 8 bases unmatched. The CDR3 sequence is CSVVKGQGVTEAFF. CDR3 nucleotide sequence: TGCAGCGTTGTAAAAGGACAGGGTGTCACTGAAGCTTTCTTT.

The chain is built from TRBV5-1 and TRBJ2-1; TRBD1 might be the D (5 bases). CDR1 and CDR2 (germline): SGHRS, YFSETQ. CDR3 size: 14 residues. Trimming shortened V by 3 bases and J by 3 bases, and 10 bases separated the two germline ends. CDR3 amino acids: CASSSTAGYNEQFF. Written as DNA, the CDR3 is TGCGCCAGCAGCTCGACAGCCGGCTACAATGAGCAGTTCTTC.

The chain employs TRBV2 and TRBJ2-2, with TRBD2 identical over 12 bases. Trimming at V came to 2 bases and at J to 8 bases, leaving 3 bases not matched to a gene. CDR3 length: 15 amino acids. Germline V lookup: CDR1 SNHLY, CDR2 FYNNEI. This CDR3 is CASSELAGGKGELFF. CDR3 bases: TGTGCCAGCAGTGAACTAGCGGGAGGGAAGGGGGAGCTGTTTTTT.

J is TRBJ2-4 and V is TRBV7-2, with TRBD2 as a possible D gene (5 bases). V was clipped by 1 base and J by 0 bases, with 7 bases between them. This CDR3 comprises 15 residues. CDR1 is SGHTA and CDR2 is FQGNSA in the germline V gene. CDR3 coding DNA: TGTGCCAGCAGCTTAGTTGGAGGAGCCAAAAACATTCAGTACTTC. This codes for CASSLVGGAKNIQYF. Together with reference TRBV7-2 and TRBJ2-4, the CDR3 gives the full variable domain: GAGVSQSPSNKVTEKGKDVELRCDPISGHTALYWYRQSLGQGLEFLIYFQGNSAPDKSGLPSDRFSAERTGGSVSTLTIQRTQQEDSAVYLCASSLVGGAKNIQYFGAGTRLSVL.

This clone was found once. V gene TRBV12-5 combines with J gene TRBJ2-1; 7 bases match TRBD2. The germline V gene has CDR1 LGHNT and CDR2 FRNRAP. This CDR3 is 13 amino acids long. V shed 1 base and J 6 bases; nucleotides not matched to a gene: 0. The CDR3 bases are TGTGCTAGTGGTTTGGCTAGCGGCAATGAGCAGTTCTTC. This sequence encodes CASGLASGNEQFF.

The rearrangement joins TRBV7-9 to TRBJ1-1; unclear D gene. Per germline, CDR1 SEHNR and CDR2 FQNEAQ (reference sequence). V shed 1 base and J shed 2 bases, with 11 bases lying between them. This CDR3 region has 15 residues. The CDR3 DNA reads as TGTGCCAGCAGCTTAGGTGACAAAACAAACACTGAAGCTTTCTTT. Protein sequence: CASSLGDKTNTEAFF. The full variable domain, in which reference TRBV7-9 and TRBJ1-1 provide the parts outside the CDR3, is DTGVSQNPRHKITKRGQNVTFRCDPISEHNRLYWYRQTLGQGPEFLTYFQNEAQLEKSRLLSDRFSAERPKGSFSTLEIQRTEQGDSAMYLCASSLGDKTNTEAFFGQGTRLTVV.

This rearrangement joins TRBV6-2 or TRBV6-3 to TRBJ2-7; D remains ambiguous. Germline loops: CDR1 MNHEY, CDR2 SVGEGT. V shed 5 bases and J shed 5 bases, with 10 bases lying between them. The CDR3 has 12 residues. This CDR3 is CASSLPSNEQYF. The CDR3 DNA reads TGTGCCAGCAGTCTCCCCAGTAACGAGCAGTACTTC.

The chain employs TRBV4-1 and TRBJ1-4; no firm D call. V lost 5 bases, J lost 0 bases, and 13 bases lay in between. Germline-derived CDR1 and CDR2 are MGHRA and YSYEKL. This CDR3 is 16 amino acids long. CDR3 loop: CASSASPLSTNEKLFF. Here the CDR3 DNA reads TGCGCCAGCAGCGCAAGCCCCCTATCAACTAATGAAAAACTGTTTTTT.

The V and J genes are TRBV10-3 and TRBJ2-1; 7 bases align to TRBD2. This CDR3 has 17 residues. The V gene end was trimmed by 0 bases and the J gene end by 6 bases; junction bases not matched to a gene: 11. Germline CDR1 reads ENHRY; CDR2 reads SYGVKD. As DNA, the CDR3 is TGTGCCATCAGTGAGTCGCCGGGGGGAGGCCTCGGCAATGAGCAGTTCTTC. It codes for CAISESPGGGLGNEQFF.